This note documents a single T cell receptor beta chain sequence. These data belong to a study of CD8+CD57+ T cells in acquired aplastic anemia. Template material for TCR beta VDJ and CDR3 profiling consisted of genomic DNA. TCRdb reanalysed the reads using MiXCR and keeps one entry per CDR3 protein. Here the sample spans about 160,000 distinct CDR3 sequences, roughly 45% being singletons. Trimming pared 2 bases from V and 2 bases from J, leaving 7 bases between. The V gene's germline CDR1 is MNHEY and CDR2 SVGAGI. The CDR3 contains 13 residues. The V gene is TRBV6-5, the J gene TRBJ2-7; possible D gene TRBD2, 5 bases. The specimen sequenced was sorted CD4+, CD8+, or CD8+CD57+ T cells (not recorded which) from PBMCs. The sequence derives from a human donor in good health. CDR3 DNA: TGTGCCAGCAGTTACCCGGGAACCTACGAGCAGTACTTC. Encoded protein: CASSYPGTYEQYF.